The 29 T cell receptor beta chains presented below share a single source sample, sequenced in a study of blood T cells in healthy people across ages (dated by TCRdb to the mid-2010s). The method was 5' RACE. Sequencing took place on an Illumina HiSeq 2500. The second PCR ran for about 6 to 11 cycles and used a J-beta primer mix along with a sample-barcoded 5' primer. The raw public data were reprocessed by TCRdb itself: fastp quality trimming at Q25, MiXCR clonotype calling, in-frame beta chains only. Each entry merges the rows of one CDR3 protein and shows their most common DNA and genes. This sample holds 1.5 million to 2 million distinct CDR3 sequences; 28% were observed only once. The ten most abundant clones make up 7% to 9% of the sample. The material sequenced was blood. Every receptor here comes from a woman in her 30s in good health.

The V and J genes are TRBV5-1 and TRBJ2-1; 9 bases map to TRBD2. The DNA end is more similar to TRBJ2-7, so the J call may be wrong. The germline V gene encodes CDR1 SGHRS and CDR2 YFSETQ. CDR3 length equals 16 residues. CDR3 region: CASSLLAGSSYNEQYF. The CDR3 DNA follows: TGCGCCAGCAGCTTACTAGCGGGCAGCTCCTACAATGAGCAGTACTTC.

Points on this clonotype: This may be a read error, as it is one base from a much larger clone. V usage is TRBV12-3 or TRBV12-4 and J usage is TRBJ2-4; D gene uncertain. This CDR3 contains 12 residues. The CDR3 DNA reads TGTGCCAGCAGTTTCGGCAAAGACATTCAGTACTTC. This translates into CASSFGKDIQYF.

V usage is TRBV14 and J usage is TRBJ2-6; D unresolved. The CDR3 covers 15 residues. The V end lost 6 bases, the J end lost 2 bases, and 11 bases lay between the germline ends. Germline-derived CDR1 and CDR2 are SGHDN and FVKESK. CDR3 coding DNA: TGTGCCAGCAGTCTCGCGCACGCTGGGGCCAACGTCCTGACTTTC. Amino acids: CASSLAHAGANVLTF.

This clonotype was seen more than once but under ten times. The chain employs TRBV20-1 and TRBJ2-7; 16 bases are shared with TRBD2. The CDR3 extends over 15 amino acids. With V trimmed by 2 bases and J by 4 bases, 2 bases remained unmatched. Germline CDR1 DFQATT, CDR2 SNEGSKA (reference sequence). CDR3 region: CSARRGLAGGYEQYF. CDR3 nucleotides: TGCAGTGCTAGACGGGGACTAGCGGGGGGGTACGAGCAGTACTTC.

Notes on this clonotype: The junction shows a germline mismatch at one end, possibly a read error. The chain couples TRBV6-2 or TRBV6-3 to TRBJ2-1; 8 positions agree with TRBD2. Germline CDR1 is MNHEY and CDR2 is SVGEGT. The CDR3 has 16 amino acids. The CDR3 DNA is TGTGCCAGCAGTTACTCCCGGGAGGGCCTTTACAATGGGCAGTTCTTC. Translation gives CASSYSREGLYNGQFF.

V usage is TRBV30 and J usage is TRBJ1-5; D is uncertain. V was cut by 0 bases and J by 7 bases, with 10 bases left in between. This CDR3 region has 13 residues. Looked up from germline, CDR1 is GTSNPN and CDR2 is SVGIG (reference sequence). The CDR3 DNA reads TGTGCCTGGAGTGTACGTTCCCCGCAGCCCCAGCATTTT. Translation gives CAWSVRSPQPQHF.

This clonotype has just a few counts. The V gene is TRBV12-3 or TRBV12-4, the J gene TRBJ1-4; 8 nucleotides agree with TRBD1. The CDR3 length is 15 residues. Trimming cost V 4 bases and J 4 bases; bases outside gene matches: 5. The CDR3 spells CASSSTGGDNEKLFF. CDR3 nucleotide sequence: TGTGCCAGCAGTTCCACAGGGGGGGATAATGAAAAACTGTTTTTT.

The rearrangement uses TRBV3-1 and TRBJ2-1; D unresolved. CDR1 LGHDT and CDR2 YNNKEL come from the germline V gene (reference sequence). Trimming removed 4 bases at V and 9 bases at J, with 10 bases between. This CDR3 comprises 12 residues. CDR3 loop: CASSPVALEQFF. CDR3 DNA: TGTGCCAGCAGCCCAGTAGCTCTTGAGCAGTTCTTC.

In this sample, this clonotype turned up many times. The chain joins TRBV7-2 to TRBJ2-1; D is uncertain. CDR3 size: 13 residues. The V gene lost 7 bases and the J gene lost 3 bases, with 10 bases spanning the gap. CDR1 and CDR2 (germline): SGHTA, FQGNSA. The CDR3 sequence: CASTSTLYNEQFF. The CDR3 coding sequence is TGTGCCAGCACCTCAACTCTCTACAATGAGCAGTTCTTC. Filled out from reference TRBV7-2 and TRBJ2-1, the complete variable domain reads GAGVSQSPSNKVTEKGKDVELRCDPISGHTALYWYRQSLGQGLEFLIYFQGNSAPDKSGLPSDRFSAERTGGSVSTLTIQRTQQEDSAVYLCASTSTLYNEQFFGPGTRLTVL.

CDR3 loop: CSARDRRGNGELFF. CDR3 bases: TGCAGTGCTAGAGATCGGAGGGGAAACGGGGAGCTGTTTTTT. The rearrangement links TRBV20-1 to TRBJ2-2, with D perhaps TRBD2 (6 bases). V lost 0 bases and J lost 7, with 12 bases in between. From germline, CDR1 is DFQATT and CDR2 SNEGSKA (reference sequence). The CDR3 spans 14 residues.

This clonotype was recorded a few times. This chain joins TRBV7-9 and TRBJ1-3; D not certain. CDR1 is SEHNR, CDR2 FQNEAQ, per germline (reference sequence). V lost 1 base to trimming and J lost 2 bases, with 9 bases between them. The CDR3 consists of 15 residues. The CDR3 sequence: CASSLDRAPGNTIYF. In DNA, the CDR3 is TGTGCCAGCAGCTTAGACAGAGCCCCTGGAAACACCATATATTTT.

The sample holds many counts of this clonotype. This sequence joins TRBV20-1 and TRBJ1-4, with 8 bases matching TRBD1. Trimming at V came to 5 bases and at J to 8 bases, leaving 13 bases not matched to a gene. Germline lookup yields CDR1 DFQATT and CDR2 SNEGSKA (reference sequence). CDR3 length: 15 residues. CDR3 amino acids: CSAGRTGLGGEKLFF. The DNA for the CDR3 is TGCAGTGCTGGGCGGACAGGGTTAGGTGGAGAAAAACTGTTTTTT.

Of note for this clonotype: The germline gene is not matched at one end of the junction; a read error may be the cause. The V gene is TRBV11-2, the J gene TRBJ2-3; 8 bases fit TRBD2. Germline lookup yields CDR1 SGHAT and CDR2 FQNNGV. The CDR3 spans 17 residues. CDR3 region: CASSSGGGIGSTGTQYF. CDR3 coding DNA: TGTGCCAGCAGCTCTGGCGGGGGGATCGGGAGCACAGGTACGCAGTATTTT.

The chain links TRBV12-3 or TRBV12-4 to TRBJ2-4; TRBD1 aligns across 9 bases. This CDR3 has 17 amino acids. Unmatched junction bases numbered 17, after V lost 1 base and J lost 13 bases. The CDR3 loop reads CASSLVVGTGSFNEQYF. In nucleotides, the CDR3 is TGTGCCAGCAGTTTAGTGGTTGGGACAGGGTCTTTCAATGAGCAGTACTTC.

The chain is built from TRBV7-9 and TRBJ2-3, with TRBD2 as a possible D gene (5 bases). Trimming shortened V by 5 bases and J by 4 bases, and 16 bases separated the two germline ends. The CDR3 sequence is 15 residues long. CDR1 and CDR2 (germline): SEHNR, FQNEAQ (reference sequence). The CDR3 bases are TGTGCCAGCAGCCCGATACGGGGAGCCGCAGATACGCAGTATTTT. Translating gives CASSPIRGAADTQYF.

Concerning this clonotype: Its ends do not fully match the called genes, so a read error is possible. This chain joins TRBV6-6 and TRBJ1-6; D remains unclear. CDR1 and CDR2 from the germline V gene are MNHNY and SVGAGI (reference sequence). The CDR3 is 17 residues long. The CDR3, as DNA: TGTGCCAGCATTTACTCTTCCCGCGCGGAAGGAAATTCACCCCTCCACTTT. Protein sequence: CASIYSSRAEGNSPLHF.

The V call is TRBV6-2 or TRBV6-3, the J call TRBJ2-1, with D unresolved. The germline V and J ends were trimmed by 0 bases and 6 bases, with 12 bases remaining between them. The germline V gene has CDR1 MNHEY and CDR2 SVGEGT. The CDR3 runs to 15 residues. The CDR3 is CASSYSVWMLNEQFF. The CDR3 DNA follows: TGTGCCAGCAGTTACTCGGTGTGGATGCTCAATGAGCAGTTCTTC.

CDR3 DNA: TGTGCCTCGGACAAGACGAACACTGAAGCTTTCTTT. It is translated as CASDKTNTEAFF. The chain joins TRBV30 to TRBJ1-1; a weak D match, TRBD1 (5 bases). The CDR3 totals 12 residues. Germline-derived CDR1 and CDR2 are GTSNPN and SVGIG (reference sequence). V dropped 7 bases and J dropped 1 base, with 10 bases sitting between them.

The V call is TRBV20-1, the J call TRBJ2-3; the D gene is possibly TRBD1 (5 bases). Trimming pared 0 bases from V and 0 bases from J, leaving 10 bases between. This CDR3 spans 15 amino acids. In germline, CDR1 is DFQATT, CDR2 SNEGSKA (reference sequence). In DNA, the CDR3 is TGCAGTGCTAGAGATCTTGCAGGGAGCACAGATACGCAGTATTTT. Protein: CSARDLAGSTDTQYF.

This clonotype was counted a few times. V gene TRBV7-2 combines with J gene TRBJ2-7; no firm D call. Germline V gene lookup returns CDR1 SGHTA and CDR2 FQGNSA. The CDR3 has 14 residues. V was cut by 3 bases and J by 6 bases, with 15 bases left in between. This CDR3 is CASSLAVGVGEQYF. CDR3 nucleotides: TGTGCCAGCAGCTTGGCGGTTGGGGTGGGCGAGCAGTACTTC.

The chain joins TRBV12-3 or TRBV12-4 to TRBJ1-1; D is perhaps TRBD1 (5 bases). The ends were cut back, 8 bases at V and 3 bases at J, with 13 bases in the middle. The CDR3 sequence is 13 residues long. CDR3 DNA sequence: TGTGCCAGCCGAAGGGACGGGTACACTGAAGCTTTCTTT. Protein sequence: CASRRDGYTEAFF.

The chain recombines TRBV2 with TRBJ2-1; 12 bases match TRBD2. The CDR3 has 16 residues. Germline CDR1 is SNHLY and CDR2 is FYNNEI. With 6 bases clipped from V and 7 bases from J, the junction kept 10 bases outside the gene matches. CDR3 nucleotide sequence: TGTGCCAGCAGGGGCTCTAGCGGGAGGGCCACGAATGAGCAGTTCTTC. Translated: CASRGSSGRATNEQFF.

This clonotype has more than one count but fewer than ten. This chain uses TRBV6-2 or TRBV6-3 with TRBJ2-7; D is unclear. The CDR3 runs 15 residues. CDR1 and CDR2 (germline): MNHEY, SVGEGT. V lost 2 bases to trimming and J lost 1 base, with 12 bases between them. CDR3 region: CASSYAASRSYEQYF. Here the CDR3 DNA reads TGTGCCAGCAGTTACGCGGCATCCCGTTCCTACGAGCAGTACTTC.

This clonotype has only a few counts. The chain joins TRBV7-7 to TRBJ2-1; D remains ambiguous. CDR1 is SSHAT and CDR2 is FNYEAQ in the germline V gene (reference sequence). This CDR3 contains 13 residues. V lost 0 bases to trimming and J lost 6 bases, with 6 bases between them. The CDR3 sequence: CASSLAQSNEQFF. The CDR3 DNA reads TGTGCCAGCAGCTTAGCCCAGAGCAATGAGCAGTTCTTC.

This clonotype was detected many times. The chain has TRBV29-1 and TRBJ2-1; D unclear. V was cut by 6 bases and J by 9 bases, with 12 bases left in between. CDR3 length equals 11 residues. Germline V gene data show CDR1 as SQVTM and CDR2 as ANQGSEA. In DNA form, the CDR3 reads TGCAGCGTGGACCTAGTAGGTGAGCAGTTCTTC. Protein sequence: CSVDLVGEQFF.

The rearrangement joins TRBV24-1 to TRBJ2-1, with TRBD2 as a possible D gene (6 bases). The CDR3 has 13 residues. The germline V gene encodes CDR1 KGHDR and CDR2 SFDVKD. Between the trimmed V and J ends, which lost 1 base and 11 bases, there was a span of 11 bases. Here the CDR3 reads CATSDLGGRQQFF. The CDR3 DNA reads TGTGCCACCAGTGATTTAGGTGGGAGGCAGCAGTTCTTC.

This clonotype was counted between two and nine times. The rearrangement joins TRBV7-2 to TRBJ2-1, with 13 bases lining up with TRBD2. CDR3 length: 16 amino acids. Germline V gene lookup returns CDR1 SGHTA and CDR2 FQGNSA. J lost 8 bases, V lost 4 bases, and 8 bases had no gene match. The CDR3 reads CASSSRTSGRIYEQFF. CDR3 coding DNA: TGTGCCAGCAGCTCTCGGACTAGCGGGAGAATCTATGAGCAGTTCTTC.

In this sample, this clonotype turned up a few times. CDR3 sequence: CATSDLGNEQFF. The DNA of the CDR3 is TGTGCCACCAGTGATCTCGGGAATGAGCAGTTCTTC. The genes are TRBV24-1 and TRBJ2-1; D gene ambiguous. Germline lookup yields CDR1 KGHDR and CDR2 SFDVKD. Trimming cost V 3 bases and J 7 bases, with 6 bases left between them. This CDR3 spans 12 amino acids.

The V and J genes are TRBV7-9 and TRBJ2-1; unclear D gene. Germline V lookup: CDR1 SEHNR, CDR2 FQNEAQ (reference sequence). Trimming took off 3 bases at V and 7 bases at J, with 13 bases between the two ends. The CDR3 length is 14 residues. The CDR3 DNA sequence: TGTGCCAGCAGCTTGGCCCCACGGCAGAATGAGCAGTTCTTC. Translation: CASSLAPRQNEQFF.